This T cell receptor (beta chain) was identified in a study of blood T cell repertoires in COVID-19. The wider study: Spain, Italy and the United States supplied samples that represented acute and convalescent COVID-19. PBMCs, B-cell-depleted T cells, or T cells were the source of the cDNA or gDNA that made up the material.

In the authors' workflow: Estimates of nucleated cell counts were drawn from the amplification of reference gene primers. Repertoires were generated with immunoSEQ multiplex PCR, while TCRdb's copy carries only in-frame clones and drops some. For V, J and clone size, that table is used; D and trimming come from the DNA. Seen here are around 180,000 clones, 70% to 90% observed once, and the top ten hold roughly 2.6%. Trimming cost V 3 bases and J 5 bases; bases outside gene matches: 0. The CDR3 is 13 residues long. Germline values: CDR1 SGHNT, CDR2 YENEEA. This clone was seen only once. The clonotype originates from a man aged 40-50 years with active or convalescent COVID-19. Sequenced: peripheral blood. The chain employs TRBV11-3 and TRBJ2-1; 8 bases align to TRBD1. CDR3 protein: CASSLGQDNEQFF. CDR3 sequence (DNA): TGTGCCAGCAGCTTGGGACAGGACAATGAGCAGTTCTTC.